This T cell receptor beta chain was captured by sequencing in a study of cytomegalovirus exposure and HLA in healthy donors. For this clone: Its specificity is unknown.

Study findings and constraints: Follow-up analysis found HLA locus-dependent TCR association rates, highest for DRB1 and lowest for HLA-C. In all likelihood, a cluster of highly shared sequence variants was a sequencing artifact.

13 Jbeta primers and 60 Vbeta primers were used for the PCR. Original analysis: Later reanalysis found 75 million to 100 million unique TCR beta chains, approximately 11 million of them shared. The assay was immunoSEQ multiplex PCR, and TCRdb's table has in-frame clones only and misses some. V, J and clone size were drawn from that table, and D and trimming were deduced from the DNA. The sample contains 150,000 to 200,000 clones, under 70% of which appear only once. The sequenced material came from PBMCs. The sequence was obtained from a man aged 25 to 40 in good health and CMV-seropositive.

The CDR3 coding sequence is TGTGCCAGCAGTTCCCGACAGGGGGCTCTCTACGAGCAGTACTTC. Amino acids: CASSSRQGALYEQYF. This chain connects TRBV27 to TRBJ2-7, with 10 nucleotides matching TRBD1. The CDR3 loop spans 15 amino acids. Trimming at V came to 4 bases and at J to 3 bases, leaving 6 bases not matched to a gene. Germline values: CDR1 MNHEY, CDR2 SMNVEV (reference sequence).